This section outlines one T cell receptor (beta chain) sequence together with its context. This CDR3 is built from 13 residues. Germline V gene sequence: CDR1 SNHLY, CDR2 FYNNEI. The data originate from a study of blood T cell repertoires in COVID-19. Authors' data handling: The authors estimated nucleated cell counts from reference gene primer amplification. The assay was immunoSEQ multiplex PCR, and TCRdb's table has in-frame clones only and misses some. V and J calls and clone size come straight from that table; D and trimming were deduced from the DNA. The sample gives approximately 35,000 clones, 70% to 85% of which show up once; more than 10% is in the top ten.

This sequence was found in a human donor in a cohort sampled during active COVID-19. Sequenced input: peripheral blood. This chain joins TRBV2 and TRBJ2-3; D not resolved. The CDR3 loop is CATGRPFTDTQYF. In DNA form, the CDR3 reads TGTGCAACCGGTCGTCCCTTCACAGATACGCAGTATTTT.